This is a list of T cell receptor beta chains from one sample in a study of T cells in localized non-small cell lung cancer. Profiled with immunoSEQ multiplex PCR; TCRdb holds only in-frame clones, not every one. In the table there are 30,000 to 35,000 clones, 93% of which are singletons. Sequences were derived from peripheral blood, sampled before any cancer treatment. Every receptor here comes from a female donor over 55 with stage I lung adenocarcinoma. The CDR3 runs from the conserved cysteine through the conserved F or W. The D gene is left open where the match is weak. Size is omitted from some rows. Given values are once, few, many or a class for expanded clones.

>TRBJ1-4|TRBV5-1|TRBD1|-
CASSRDSTNEKLFF
TGCGCCAGCAGCCGGGACAGTACGAATGAAAAACTGTTTTTT
>TRBJ2-3|TRBV6-5|TRBD1|-
CASSRGQGTDTQYF
TGTGCCAGCAGCCGAGGACAGGGCACAGATACGCAGTATTTT
>TRBJ1-2|TRBV29-1|-|-
CSVEAVGGEYYGYTF
TGCAGCGTTGAAGCCGTCGGGGGCGAATACTATGGCTACACCTTC
>TRBJ2-2|TRBV28|-|-
CASTRGTGELFF
TGTGCCAGCACGAGGGGGACCGGGGAGCTGTTTTTT
>TRBJ1-5|TRBV7-2|-|-
CASSFFTGLYSNQPQHF
TGTGCCAGCAGCTTCTTCACAGGGTTGTATAGCAATCAGCCCCAGCATTTT
>TRBJ2-3|TRBV7-9|-|-
CASSLGQVGFGDTQYF
TGTGCCAGCAGCTTAGGACAAGTAGGGTTCGGAGATACGCAGTATTTT
>TRBJ1-3|TRBV11-3|-|-
CASSLARPLTGNTIYF
TGTGCCAGCAGCTTAGCGCGCCCGCTAACTGGAAACACCATATATTTT
>TRBJ2-2|TRBV15|TRBD2|-
CATSNGNLRGSYTGELFF
TGTGCCACCAGCAACGGTAATTTGCGGGGGAGCTACACCGGGGAGCTGTTTTTT
>TRBJ2-2|TRBV30|-|-
CAWGTGNTGELFF
TGTGCCTGGGGAACAGGGAACACCGGGGAGCTGTTTTTT
>TRBJ2-1|TRBV29-1|TRBD1|-
CSAAMGQGGPNEQFF
TGCAGCGCCGCCATGGGACAGGGGGGGCCAAATGAGCAGTTCTTC
>TRBJ2-1|TRBV18|-|-
CASSPGVRGANEQFF
TGTGCCAGCTCACCAGGGGTACGAGGTGCGAATGAGCAGTTCTTC
>TRBJ2-5|TRBV18|TRBD1|-
CASSRTGTGQETQYF
TGTGCCAGCTCGCGGACCGGGACAGGACAAGAGACCCAGTACTTC
>TRBJ1-2|TRBV10-3|-|-
CAISEGRTDYGYTF
TGTGCCATCAGTGAGGGCAGAACAGACTATGGCTACACCTTC
>TRBJ2-2|TRBV18|TRBD2|-
CASSPSSLAGTRSGELFF
TGTGCCAGCTCACCATCGAGTCTAGCGGGAACCCGGTCGGGGGAGCTGTTTTTT
>TRBJ1-2|TRBV5-1|TRBD1|-
CASSGTGDNYGYTF
TGCGCCAGCAGTGGGACAGGCGATAACTATGGCTACACCTTC
>TRBJ2-1|TRBV7-8|TRBD2|-
CASSLAPSGGYNEQFF
TGTGCCAGCAGCTTAGCCCCTAGCGGGGGCTACAATGAGCAGTTCTTC
>TRBJ1-5|TRBV15|-|-
CATSRSGSPQHF
TGTGCCACCAGCAGATCGGGGTCGCCCCAGCATTTT
>TRBJ2-6|TRBV6-5|-|-
CASSYSWAAGANVLTF
TGTGCCAGCAGTTACTCGTGGGCGGCCGGGGCCAACGTCCTGACTTTC
>TRBJ1-4|TRBV10-3|-|once
CATRTGTSNEKLFF
TGTGCCACCAGAACAGGGACATCTAATGAAAAACTGTTTTTT
>TRBJ2-1|TRBV9|-|-
CASTIGGQSYNEQFF
TGTGCCAGCACCATCGGGGGGCAATCCTACAATGAGCAGTTCTTC
>TRBJ2-2|TRBV14|TRBD2|-
CASSRPGLAGPGELFF
TGTGCCAGCAGCCGGCCGGGACTAGCGGGACCCGGGGAGCTGTTTTTT
>TRBJ2-1|TRBV7-2|-|-
CASSLMGGSGNEQFF
TGTGCCAGCAGCTTAATGGGAGGATCGGGAAATGAGCAGTTCTTC
>TRBJ2-5|TRBV6-1|-|-
CASSGAWVGETQYF
TGTGCCAGCAGTGGCGCTTGGGTTGGGGAGACCCAGTACTTC
>TRBJ2-5|TRBV27|-|-
CASSPSWRETQYF
TGTGCCAGCAGTCCAAGCTGGCGAGAGACCCAGTACTTC
>TRBJ1-1|TRBV4-3|TRBD1|-
CASSQENRGPLNTEAFF
TGCGCCAGCAGCCAAGAAAACAGGGGACCATTGAACACTGAAGCTTTCTTT
>TRBJ1-1|TRBV21-1|-|few
CASSYQGAEAFF
TGTGCCAGCAGCTACCAGGGGGCTGAAGCTTTCTTT
>TRBJ1-4|TRBV18|-|once
CASSPAGGGEKLFF
TGTGCCAGCTCACCGGCGGGGGGCGGTGAAAAACTGTTTTTT
>TRBJ2-5|TRBV2|TRBD2|-
CASSEAGTSGKTQYF
TGTGCCAGCAGTGAAGCAGGGACTAGCGGGAAGACCCAGTACTTC
>TRBJ1-2|TRBV7-9|-|-
CASSLGDKGYTF
TGTGCCAGCAGCTTAGGGGACAAGGGCTACACCTTC
>TRBJ2-5|TRBV29-1|TRBD2|-
CSALASGEEETQYF
TGCAGCGCTCTGGCTAGCGGAGAGGAAGAGACCCAGTACTTC